The entry that follows covers one T cell receptor (beta chain) sequence. The sample holds other DNA sequences that translate to the same CDR3. This specimen comes from a study of blood T cell repertoires in COVID-19. For the study at large: Sites across the United States, Italy and Spain contributed samples from acute and convalescent COVID-19. The analysed material was cDNA or gDNA that came from T cells, B-cell-depleted T cells, or PBMCs.

Per the original methods: Estimation of nucleated cell counts relied on the amplification of reference gene primers. The repertoire was sequenced with immunoSEQ multiplex PCR; TCRdb's copy has only in-frame clones and lacks some. V, J and clone size are taken as reported in that table, and D and trimming were inferred from the DNA itself. The table includes roughly 83,000 clones, around nine tenths detected once. CDR1 is MNHNY, CDR2 SVGAGI, per germline (reference sequence). V lost 4 bases and J lost 1, with 7 bases in between. The CDR3 consists of 13 residues. V and J are TRBV6-6 and TRBJ1-1; TRBD1 might be the D (5 bases). The material sequenced was peripheral blood. This TCR was recovered from an elderly man with active or convalescent COVID-19. In DNA, the CDR3 is TGTGCCAGCAGTTTGGGGCAGAACACTGAAGCTTTCTTT. It specifies CASSLGQNTEAFF.